This T cell receptor (beta chain) originates from a study of blood T cell repertoires in COVID-19. At the level of the study: COVID-19 samples collected from the United States, Italy and Spain covered acute and convalescent phases. The cDNA or gDNA used as material had been derived from T cells, B-cell-depleted T cells, or PBMCs.

The Seattle patients, enrolled during active infection, were followed longitudinally. Trimming took 5 bases from V and 3 from J; bases not matched to a gene: 8. The V gene's germline CDR1 is MNHEY and CDR2 SVGEGT. The CDR3 contains 15 residues. Source study methods: Scientists estimated how many nucleated cells there were by amplifying reference gene primers. Produced via immunoSEQ multiplex PCR; TCRdb's table is partial and in-frame only. The DNA was the basis for D and trimming; V, J and clone size are from that table. The table shows some 240,000 clones, with 90% occurring only once. This TCR came from a woman in her sixties or seventies with COVID-19, enrolled during active disease. Sequences were obtained from peripheral blood. The chain links TRBV6-2 or TRBV6-3 to TRBJ2-7; 9 nucleotides agree with TRBD2. The CDR3 region has the DNA TGTGCCAGCAGTATAGCGGGGGCCTCCCACTACGAGCAGTACTTC. Its translation: CASSIAGASHYEQYF.